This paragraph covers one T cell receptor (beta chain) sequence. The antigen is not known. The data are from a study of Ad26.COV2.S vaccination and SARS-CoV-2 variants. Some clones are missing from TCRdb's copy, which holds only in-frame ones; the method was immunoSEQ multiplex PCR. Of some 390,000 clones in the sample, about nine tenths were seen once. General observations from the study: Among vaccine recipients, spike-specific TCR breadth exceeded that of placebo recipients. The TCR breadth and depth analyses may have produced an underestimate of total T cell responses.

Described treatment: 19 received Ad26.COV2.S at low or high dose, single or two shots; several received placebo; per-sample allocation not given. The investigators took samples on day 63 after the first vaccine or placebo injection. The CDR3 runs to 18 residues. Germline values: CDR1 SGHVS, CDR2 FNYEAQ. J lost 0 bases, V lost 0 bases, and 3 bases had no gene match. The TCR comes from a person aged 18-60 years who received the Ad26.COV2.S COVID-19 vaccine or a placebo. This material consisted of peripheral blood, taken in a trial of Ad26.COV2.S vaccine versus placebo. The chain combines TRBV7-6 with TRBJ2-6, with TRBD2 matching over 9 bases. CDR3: CASSLAGTSYSGANVLTF. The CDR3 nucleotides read TGTGCCAGCAGCTTAGCCGGGACTAGCTACTCTGGGGCCAACGTCCTGACTTTC.